This record covers a single T cell receptor beta chain. The antigen remains undetermined. These data come from a study of STAT3 mutations in large granular lymphocyte leukemia. Background on the study: Among longitudinally sequenced T-LGLL patients, roughly half had canonical activating STAT3 mutations detected.

Study-wide results and caveats: Sampling intervals varied between patients and samples. Samples missed the first appearance of the clone. Every T-cell large granular lymphocyte leukemia patient had at least one immunodominant TCR beta clonotype.

TCRbeta libraries averaged around 40,000 productive templates per sample. This table comes from immunoSEQ multiplex PCR, and its TCRdb copy is limited to in-frame clones, with some not included. The sample contains some 27,000 clones, over 60% of which appear only once. The sequence derives from a woman aged 45-60 years with T-cell large granular lymphocyte leukemia. Some clones in this sample may be carry-over from other donors' samples. Material for sequencing was peripheral blood mononuclear cells.

The CDR3 loop reads CASSYYGTGISGELFF. CDR3 bases: TGTGCCAGCAGTTACTATGGGACAGGGATTAGCGGGGAGCTGTTTTTT. The V and J genes are TRBV6-6 and TRBJ2-2; 9 bases are a match to TRBD1. This CDR3 has 16 residues. V shed 1 base and J 7 bases; nucleotides not matched to a gene: 7. Germline V gene sequence: CDR1 MNHNY, CDR2 SVGAGI (reference sequence).